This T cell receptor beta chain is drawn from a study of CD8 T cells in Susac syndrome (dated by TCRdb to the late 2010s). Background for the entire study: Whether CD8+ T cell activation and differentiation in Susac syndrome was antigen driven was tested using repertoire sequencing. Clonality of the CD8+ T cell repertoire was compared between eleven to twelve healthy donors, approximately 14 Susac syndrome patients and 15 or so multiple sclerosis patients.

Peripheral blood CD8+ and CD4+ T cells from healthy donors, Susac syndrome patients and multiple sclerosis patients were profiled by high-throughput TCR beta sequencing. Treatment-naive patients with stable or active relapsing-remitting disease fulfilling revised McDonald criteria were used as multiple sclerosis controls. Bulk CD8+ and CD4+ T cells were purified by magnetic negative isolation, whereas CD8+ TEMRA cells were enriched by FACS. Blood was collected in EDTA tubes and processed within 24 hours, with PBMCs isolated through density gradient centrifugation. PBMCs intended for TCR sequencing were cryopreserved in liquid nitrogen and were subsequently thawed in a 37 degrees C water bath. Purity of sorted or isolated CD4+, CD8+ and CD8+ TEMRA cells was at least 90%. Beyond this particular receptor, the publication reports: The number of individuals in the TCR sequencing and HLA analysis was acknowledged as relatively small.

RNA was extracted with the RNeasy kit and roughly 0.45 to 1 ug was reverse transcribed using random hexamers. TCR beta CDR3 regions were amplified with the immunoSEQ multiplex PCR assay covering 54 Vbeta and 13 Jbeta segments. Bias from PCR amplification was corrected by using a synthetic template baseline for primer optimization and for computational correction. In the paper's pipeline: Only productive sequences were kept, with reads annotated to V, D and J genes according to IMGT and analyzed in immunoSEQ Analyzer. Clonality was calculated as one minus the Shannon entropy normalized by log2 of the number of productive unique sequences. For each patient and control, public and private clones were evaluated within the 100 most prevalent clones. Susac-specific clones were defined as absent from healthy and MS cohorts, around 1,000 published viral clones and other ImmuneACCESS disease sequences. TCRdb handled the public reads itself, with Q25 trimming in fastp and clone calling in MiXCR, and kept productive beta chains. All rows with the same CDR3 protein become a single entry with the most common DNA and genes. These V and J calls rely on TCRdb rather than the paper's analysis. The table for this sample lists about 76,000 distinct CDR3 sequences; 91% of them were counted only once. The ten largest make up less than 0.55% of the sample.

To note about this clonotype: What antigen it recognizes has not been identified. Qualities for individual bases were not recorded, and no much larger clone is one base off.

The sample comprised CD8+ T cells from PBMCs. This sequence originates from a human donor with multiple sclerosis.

The DNA sequence is as follows: TGTGCCAGTAGTCCCGACGGGTACACTGAAGCTTTCTTT. Translated, this gives CASSPDGYTEAFF. The V gene is TRBV19 and the J gene is TRBJ1-1; the D gene assignment is ambiguous. Reading the germline V gene (reference sequence) gives CDR1 LNHDA and CDR2 SQIVND. Including cysteine and phenylalanine, the CDR3 has 13 amino acids. Only CDR3 DNA remains: 39 bases, in frame from the first base. V is reduced by 5 bases and J by 3 bases, leaving a spacing of 10 bases between them.